Shown below are 32 T cell receptor beta chains from a single sample sequenced in a study of blood T cell repertoires in COVID-19. Generated by immunoSEQ multiplex PCR, the TCRdb table keeps only in-frame clones and is missing some. The sample contains some 17,000 clones, around 90% of which appear only once. Sample: peripheral blood. These TCRs come from a man in his forties or fifties with active COVID-19.

The chain carries TRBV7-3 and TRBJ2-1; 11 bases are shared with TRBD1. Germline values: CDR1 SGHTA, CDR2 FQGTGA. CDR3 length: 15 residues. V dropped 1 base and J dropped 7; count of bases not matched to a gene: 3. CDR3 sequence reads: CASSLMGQGVNEQFF. CDR3 DNA: TGTGCCAGCAGCTTAATGGGACAGGGGGTGAATGAGCAGTTCTTC.

J is TRBJ2-1 and V is TRBV5-1; no clear D. Trimming removed 5 bases from V and 7 bases from J, with 19 bases in between. Germline V CDR1 and CDR2: SGHRS, YFSETQ. The CDR3 has 15 amino acids. The CDR3 sequence is CASRRDPDTRNEQFF. The CDR3 DNA follows: TGCGCCAGCAGGCGAGACCCCGACACGAGAAATGAGCAGTTCTTC.

The chain carries TRBV5-5 and TRBJ1-5; 9 bases map to TRBD1. V was clipped by 0 bases and J by 3 bases; unmatched bases: 4. The germline CDR1 and CDR2 sequences are SGHKS and YYEKEE (reference sequence). The CDR3 runs to 16 residues. CDR3 region: CASSLADRGPNQPQHF. The CDR3 DNA sequence: TGTGCCAGCAGCTTGGCGGACAGGGGTCCCAATCAGCCCCAGCATTTT.

This clone has only one observation. This chain joins TRBV14 and TRBJ2-1, with 12 bases lining up with TRBD2. The CDR3 is made up of 16 amino acids. Germline V gene data show CDR1 as SGHDN and CDR2 as FVKESK. Trimming at V came to 4 bases and at J to 7 bases, leaving 8 bases not matched to a gene. CDR3 protein: CASSLPRLAGDNEQFF. Written as DNA, the CDR3 is TGTGCCAGCAGCCTTCCCCGACTAGCGGGAGATAATGAGCAGTTCTTC.

The rearrangement joins TRBV7-8 to TRBJ1-3, with a possible D match to TRBD1 (6 bases). The germline gives CDR1 SGHVS, CDR2 FQNEAQ. V gave up 4 bases and J gave up 0 bases, with 10 bases separating them. The CDR3 sequence is 15 residues long. The CDR3 reads CASSSTGFSGNTIYF. CDR3 nucleotides: TGTGCCAGCAGCTCCACAGGGTTCTCTGGAAACACCATATATTTT. Full variable domain (missing parts from reference TRBV7-8 and TRBJ1-3): GAGVSQSPRYKVAKRGQDVALRCDPISGHVSLFWYQQALGQGPEFLTYFQNEAQLDKSGLPSDRFFAERPEGSVSTLKIQRTQQEDSAVYLCASSSTGFSGNTIYFGEGSWLTVV.

This chain uses TRBV9 with TRBJ2-3, with D maybe TRBD2 (5 bases). V lost 1 base and J 2 bases, leaving 8 bases between the germline ends. The CDR3 is made up of 14 amino acids. Germline V gives CDR1 SGDLS, CDR2 YYNGEE. CDR3 DNA sequence: TGTGCCAGCAGCGTAAGCGGCTTCACAGATACGCAGTATTTT. This codes for CASSVSGFTDTQYF.

The genes are TRBV7-2 and TRBJ1-1; D gene uncertain. CDR1 is SGHTA, CDR2 FQGNSA, per germline. The CDR3 has 17 residues. Trimming removed 0 bases from V and 1 base from J, with 15 bases in between. CDR3 coding DNA: TGTGCCAGCAGCTTAGCGCTGGGAGGGTTAGGGAACACTGAAGCTTTCTTT. Encoded protein: CASSLALGGLGNTEAFF. The whole variable domain, remainder taken from reference TRBV7-2 and TRBJ1-1, is GAGVSQSPSNKVTEKGKDVELRCDPISGHTALYWYRQSLGQGLEFLIYFQGNSAPDKSGLPSDRFSAERTGGSVSTLTIQRTQQEDSAVYLCASSLALGGLGNTEAFFGQGTRLTVV.

By share, this clone counts as medium-sized. V usage is TRBV10-2 and J usage is TRBJ2-7, with no clear D. The germline gives CDR1 WSHSY, CDR2 SAAADI. Trimming pared 3 bases from V and 1 base from J, leaving 7 bases between. CDR3 length: 13 residues. The CDR3 nucleotides are TGCGCCAGCAGTGATCCGGGTTCCTACGAGCAGTACTTC. It yields the protein CASSDPGSYEQYF.

This chain connects TRBV5-1 to TRBJ1-1; TRBD1 matches at 11 bases. V was pared by 1 base and J by 5 bases, with 4 bases of the junction left unmatched. The CDR3 length is 15 residues. CDR1 is SGHRS and CDR2 is YFSETQ in the germline V gene. CDR3 DNA sequence: TGCGCCAGCAGCTTGACCGGGACAGGGGGGACTGAAGCTTTCTTT. It translates to CASSLTGTGGTEAFF.

The CDR3, as DNA: TGCAGTGCTCCCGGTGCCACGGGCTACACCTTC. The encoded protein is CSAPGATGYTF. The V gene is TRBV20-1, the J gene TRBJ1-2; D is ambiguous. CDR3 size: 11 residues. The germline V gene encodes CDR1 DFQATT and CDR2 SNEGSKA (reference sequence). V gave up 5 bases and J gave up 8 bases, with 12 bases separating them.

CDR3 sequence: CASSNPAGDGYTF. The CDR3 DNA follows: TGTGCCAGCAGCAACCCGGCGGGTGATGGCTACACCTTC. V is TRBV5-5 and J is TRBJ1-2; D is unclear. V shed 4 bases and J shed 6 bases, with 13 bases lying between them. This CDR3 has 13 amino acids. The germline gives CDR1 SGHKS, CDR2 YYEKEE (reference sequence).

V gene TRBV18 combines with J gene TRBJ1-1, with D tentatively TRBD1 (6 bases). The CDR3 is 15 residues long. From germline, CDR1 is KGHSH and CDR2 LQKENI. Trimming pared 3 bases from V and 3 bases from J, leaving 14 bases between. Here the CDR3 reads CASSPQGKSHTEAFF. The CDR3, as DNA: TGTGCCAGCTCACCCCAGGGGAAGAGTCACACTGAAGCTTTCTTT. The full variable domain, rest sourced from reference TRBV18 and TRBJ1-1, is NAGVMQNPRHLVRRRGQEARLRCSPMKGHSHVYWYRQLPEEGLKFMVYLQKENIIDESGMPKERFSAEFPKEGPSILRIQQVVRGDSAAYFCASSPQGKSHTEAFFGQGTRLTVV.

The chain is built from TRBV11-3 and TRBJ2-7; 7 bases are a match to TRBD1. V lost 5 bases, J lost 6 bases, and 7 bases stayed unmatched. Germline loops: CDR1 SGHNT, CDR2 YENEEA. The CDR3 spans 13 residues. CDR3 bases: TGTGCCAGCAGCCTTGGAAGGGGGCGCGAGCAGTACTTC. Translated: CASSLGRGREQYF.

The V call is TRBV18, the J call TRBJ2-2; a possible D gene is TRBD1 (5 bases). V lost 6 bases to trimming and J lost 2 bases, with 10 bases between them. The germline V gene has CDR1 KGHSH and CDR2 LQKENI. The CDR3 is made up of 14 amino acids. In DNA, the CDR3 is TGTGCCAGCTCGCAGGACATTAACACCGGGGAGCTGTTTTTT. Protein sequence: CASSQDINTGELFF.

This rearrangement joins TRBV5-1 to TRBJ1-4; no clear D. The length of the CDR3 is 15 residues. V was pared by 4 bases and J by 3 bases, with 13 bases between. Germline V gene sequence: CDR1 SGHRS, CDR2 YFSETQ. CDR3 in amino acids: CASSPGRGANEKLFF. The DNA for the CDR3 is TGCGCCAGCAGCCCGGGGAGAGGAGCTAATGAAAAACTGTTTTTT.

This chain connects TRBV7-8 to TRBJ1-2; TRBD1 matches at 8 bases. J lost 0 bases, V lost 3 bases, and 3 bases had no gene match. The length of the CDR3 is 15 residues. Germline V gives CDR1 SGHVS, CDR2 FQNEAQ. The CDR3 reads CASSLDRAANYGYTF. For the CDR3, the DNA is TGTGCCAGCAGCTTGGACAGGGCCGCTAACTATGGCTACACCTTC.

The chain carries TRBV7-8 and TRBJ1-6, with D possibly being TRBD1 (6 bases). The V end lost 4 bases, the J end lost 10 bases, and 17 bases lay between the germline ends. Germline CDR1 is SGHVS and CDR2 is FQNEAQ. The CDR3 is made up of 15 amino acids. The CDR3 DNA sequence: TGTGCCAGCAGCTCAACCGACAGGAGGTACTCACCCCTCCACTTT. Amino acid sequence: CASSSTDRRYSPLHF. Complete variable domain (other parts from reference TRBV7-8 and TRBJ1-6): GAGVSQSPRYKVAKRGQDVALRCDPISGHVSLFWYQQALGQGPEFLTYFQNEAQLDKSGLPSDRFFAERPEGSVSTLKIQRTQQEDSAVYLCASSSTDRRYSPLHFGNGTRLTVT.

J is TRBJ1-2 and V is TRBV27, with D tentatively TRBD1 (6 bases). V lost 6 bases, J lost 4 bases, and 12 bases lay in between. There are 13 residues in the CDR3. Germline V gene sequence: CDR1 MNHEY, CDR2 SMNVEV (reference sequence). The CDR3 sequence is CASSPDRSYGYTF. The CDR3 bases are TGTGCCAGCAGCCCGGACAGATCCTATGGCTACACCTTC.

The chain links TRBV4-3 to TRBJ1-2; D gene ambiguous. V shed 1 base and J shed 4 bases, with 10 bases lying between them. Germline CDR1 reads LGHNA; CDR2 reads YSLEER. CDR3 length: 14 residues. CDR3 DNA sequence: TGCGCCAGCAGCCAAGTTACAGACGCCTATGGCTACACCTTC. Amino acid sequence: CASSQVTDAYGYTF.

The chain combines TRBV5-4 with TRBJ2-7; D may be TRBD2 (5 bases). Germline values: CDR1 SGHNT, CDR2 YYREEE (reference sequence). The germline V and J ends were trimmed by 0 bases and 5 bases, with 12 bases remaining between them. The CDR3 runs to 14 residues. DNA of the CDR3: TGTGCCAGCAGCTTGGCAAGAGGGCGGGACGAGCAGTACTTC. It is translated as CASSLARGRDEQYF. Together with reference TRBV5-4 and TRBJ2-7, the CDR3 gives the full variable domain: ETGVTQSPTHLIKTRGQQVTLRCSSQSGHNTVSWYQQALGQGPQFIFQYYREEENGRGNFPPRFSGLQFPNYSSELNVNALELDDSALYLCASSLARGRDEQYFGPGTRLTVT.

This clone was detected only a few times. The V call is TRBV7-2, the J call TRBJ2-3; D is unresolved. This CDR3 has 14 amino acids. Germline CDR1 and CDR2: SGHTA and FQGNSA. Trimming took off 5 bases at V and 2 bases at J, with 11 bases between the two ends. In nucleotides, the CDR3 is TGTGCCAGCAGCCCCCGCGGAATCACAGATACGCAGTATTTT. Protein: CASSPRGITDTQYF.

V gene TRBV3-1 (or the pseudogene TRBV3-2) combines with J gene TRBJ1-2, with TRBD1 as a possible D gene (6 bases). There are 17 residues in the CDR3. Trimming took 0 bases from V and 2 from J, leaving 16 bases between them. Germline lookup yields CDR1 LGHDT and CDR2 YNNKEL (reference sequence). The CDR3 protein is CASSQDNRDGGNYGYTF. CDR3 sequence (DNA): TGTGCCAGCAGCCAAGATAACAGGGACGGGGGGAACTATGGCTACACCTTC.

V usage is TRBV29-1 and J usage is TRBJ2-5; 7 nucleotides agree with TRBD2. The germline gives CDR1 SQVTM, CDR2 ANQGSEA. Trimming cost V 8 bases and J 1 base; bases outside gene matches: 13. The CDR3 has 15 amino acids. CDR3: CSTVGGPRVQETQYF. The CDR3, as DNA: TGCAGCACCGTGGGAGGGCCTCGGGTCCAAGAGACCCAGTACTTC.

This chain joins TRBV15 and TRBJ1-2, with 11 positions matching TRBD1. The CDR3 has 15 amino acids. V dropped 3 bases and J dropped 5; count of bases not matched to a gene: 5. Germline CDR1 is LNHNV and CDR2 is YYDKDF (reference sequence). The CDR3 loop reads CATSSRDRGDYGYTF. CDR3 bases: TGTGCCACCAGCAGTCGGGACAGGGGGGATTATGGCTACACCTTC.

The chain carries TRBV15 and TRBJ1-1; D ambiguous. V lost 3 bases, J lost 3 bases, and 11 bases lay in between. The CDR3 is 14 residues long. Germline values: CDR1 LNHNV, CDR2 YYDKDF (reference sequence). The CDR3 DNA sequence: TGTGCCACCAGCAGGACTCCTCGGGACACTGAAGCTTTCTTT. Translated, it gives CATSRTPRDTEAFF.

The rearrangement joins TRBV4-3 to TRBJ1-3; 7 positions match TRBD1. CDR1 and CDR2 from the germline V gene are LGHNA and YSLEER. The CDR3 sequence is 16 residues long. The V and J ends lost 0 bases and 2 bases, in that order; junction bases with no gene match: 4. The DNA of the CDR3 is TGCGCCAGCAGCCAAGATATAGGGGGCCCTGGAAACACCATATATTTT. Translated: CASSQDIGGPGNTIYF.

The chain recombines TRBV19 with TRBJ1-5; 11 nucleotides line up with TRBD1. Germline V CDR1 and CDR2: LNHDA, SQIVND (reference sequence). The CDR3 length is 15 residues. V was pared by 0 bases and J by 6 bases, with 1 base of the junction left unmatched. CDR3 bases: TGTGCCAGTAGTATAGATGGACAGGGGGCTCAGCCCCAGCATTTT. This sequence encodes CASSIDGQGAQPQHF.

The V and J genes are TRBV5-1 and TRBJ2-2; no definite D call. Germline V gene sequence: CDR1 SGHRS, CDR2 YFSETQ. CDR3 length equals 15 residues. The V end lost 3 bases, the J end lost 5 bases, and 14 bases lay between the germline ends. The CDR3 here is CASSSQTPRTGELFF. DNA of the CDR3: TGCGCCAGCAGCTCCCAAACTCCCAGGACCGGGGAGCTGTTTTTT.

The V gene is TRBV7-2, the J gene TRBJ2-2; 7 bases are shared with TRBD2. J lost 6 bases, V lost 5 bases, and 6 bases had no gene match. Germline values: CDR1 SGHTA, CDR2 FQGNSA. The CDR3 contains 14 residues. CDR3 sequence (DNA): TGTGCCAGCAGCCCCATGGGACTATCCGGGGAGCTGTTTTTT. As protein: CASSPMGLSGELFF.

V usage is TRBV7-8 and J usage is TRBJ2-1; D not certain. The CDR3 spans 15 residues. Germline CDR1 SGHVS, CDR2 FQNEAQ. The V and J ends lost 6 bases and 9 bases respectively, with 21 bases between them. This chain's CDR3 is CASSPIEVLRSEQFF. In DNA form, the CDR3 reads TGTGCCAGCAGTCCTATAGAGGTCCTTAGGAGTGAGCAGTTCTTC.

The chain combines TRBV30 with TRBJ2-1; tentative D call: TRBD2 (5 bases). The CDR3 spans 15 residues. Germline CDR1 is GTSNPN and CDR2 is SVGIG (reference sequence). V lost 0 bases, J lost 7 bases, and 16 bases lay in between. The CDR3 here is CAWSVRFGRTNEQFF. As DNA, the CDR3 is TGTGCCTGGAGTGTACGATTCGGGCGGACTAATGAGCAGTTCTTC.

The chain joins TRBV18 to TRBJ1-1; tentatively, D is TRBD1 (6 bases). Germline lookup yields CDR1 KGHSH and CDR2 LQKENI. Trimming shortened V by 3 bases and J by 1 base, and 9 bases separated the two germline ends. The CDR3 runs to 14 residues. This CDR3 reads CASSPIQGNTEAFF. The CDR3 DNA reads TGTGCCAGCTCACCCATACAGGGGAACACTGAAGCTTTCTTT.